The clone carrying this TCR beta chain was seen once. Its antigen is as yet unknown. V gave up 2 bases and J gave up 6 bases; unmatched junction bases: 10. CDR1 is MNHEY and CDR2 is SMNVEV in the germline V gene (reference sequence). The CDR3 is 16 residues long. These data belong to a study of shared clonotypes between healthy human individuals. General study points: The sampled material consisted only of blood, and tissue repertoires are likely to differ.

Sequenced by immunoSEQ multiplex PCR; TCRdb stores in-frame clones only, minus some. The table has roughly 1,800,000 clones, about 95% seen once. In the naive CD8 group, cells lacked CD45RO and were positively selected for CCR7, so terminally differentiated effector memory CD45RA+ cells were left out. The sequence was obtained from a man younger than 35 in good health. V usage is TRBV27 and J usage is TRBJ2-7; 10 nucleotides match TRBD1. The sequencing input was naive CD8+ T cells sorted from blood. Here the CDR3 DNA reads TGTGCCAGCAGTTTACTCGCCGGGACAGGGGTTGGCGAGCAGTACTTC. Its translation: CASSLLAGTGVGEQYF.